This T cell receptor beta chain originates from a study of T cells after yellow fever vaccination. This CDR3 has 16 residues. V lost 0 bases, J lost 4 bases, and 7 bases stayed unmatched. The germline V gene encodes CDR1 KGHSH and CDR2 LQKENI. One entry per CDR3 protein results from TCRdb running MiXCR on the 5' RACE reads. The data show approximately 600,000 distinct CDR3 sequences, roughly an eighth seen once. This clonotype came up a few times. This material consisted of PBMCs, taken on the day of the yellow fever booster vaccination. This chain links TRBV18 with TRBJ2-5; TRBD1 aligns across 8 bases. The receptor comes from a man aged 25-45 years who received the YFV17D yellow fever vaccine. The CDR3 coding sequence is TGTGCCAGCTCACCACCATCGGGACAGGACCGAGAGACCCAGTACTTC. Translation gives CASSPPSGQDRETQYF.